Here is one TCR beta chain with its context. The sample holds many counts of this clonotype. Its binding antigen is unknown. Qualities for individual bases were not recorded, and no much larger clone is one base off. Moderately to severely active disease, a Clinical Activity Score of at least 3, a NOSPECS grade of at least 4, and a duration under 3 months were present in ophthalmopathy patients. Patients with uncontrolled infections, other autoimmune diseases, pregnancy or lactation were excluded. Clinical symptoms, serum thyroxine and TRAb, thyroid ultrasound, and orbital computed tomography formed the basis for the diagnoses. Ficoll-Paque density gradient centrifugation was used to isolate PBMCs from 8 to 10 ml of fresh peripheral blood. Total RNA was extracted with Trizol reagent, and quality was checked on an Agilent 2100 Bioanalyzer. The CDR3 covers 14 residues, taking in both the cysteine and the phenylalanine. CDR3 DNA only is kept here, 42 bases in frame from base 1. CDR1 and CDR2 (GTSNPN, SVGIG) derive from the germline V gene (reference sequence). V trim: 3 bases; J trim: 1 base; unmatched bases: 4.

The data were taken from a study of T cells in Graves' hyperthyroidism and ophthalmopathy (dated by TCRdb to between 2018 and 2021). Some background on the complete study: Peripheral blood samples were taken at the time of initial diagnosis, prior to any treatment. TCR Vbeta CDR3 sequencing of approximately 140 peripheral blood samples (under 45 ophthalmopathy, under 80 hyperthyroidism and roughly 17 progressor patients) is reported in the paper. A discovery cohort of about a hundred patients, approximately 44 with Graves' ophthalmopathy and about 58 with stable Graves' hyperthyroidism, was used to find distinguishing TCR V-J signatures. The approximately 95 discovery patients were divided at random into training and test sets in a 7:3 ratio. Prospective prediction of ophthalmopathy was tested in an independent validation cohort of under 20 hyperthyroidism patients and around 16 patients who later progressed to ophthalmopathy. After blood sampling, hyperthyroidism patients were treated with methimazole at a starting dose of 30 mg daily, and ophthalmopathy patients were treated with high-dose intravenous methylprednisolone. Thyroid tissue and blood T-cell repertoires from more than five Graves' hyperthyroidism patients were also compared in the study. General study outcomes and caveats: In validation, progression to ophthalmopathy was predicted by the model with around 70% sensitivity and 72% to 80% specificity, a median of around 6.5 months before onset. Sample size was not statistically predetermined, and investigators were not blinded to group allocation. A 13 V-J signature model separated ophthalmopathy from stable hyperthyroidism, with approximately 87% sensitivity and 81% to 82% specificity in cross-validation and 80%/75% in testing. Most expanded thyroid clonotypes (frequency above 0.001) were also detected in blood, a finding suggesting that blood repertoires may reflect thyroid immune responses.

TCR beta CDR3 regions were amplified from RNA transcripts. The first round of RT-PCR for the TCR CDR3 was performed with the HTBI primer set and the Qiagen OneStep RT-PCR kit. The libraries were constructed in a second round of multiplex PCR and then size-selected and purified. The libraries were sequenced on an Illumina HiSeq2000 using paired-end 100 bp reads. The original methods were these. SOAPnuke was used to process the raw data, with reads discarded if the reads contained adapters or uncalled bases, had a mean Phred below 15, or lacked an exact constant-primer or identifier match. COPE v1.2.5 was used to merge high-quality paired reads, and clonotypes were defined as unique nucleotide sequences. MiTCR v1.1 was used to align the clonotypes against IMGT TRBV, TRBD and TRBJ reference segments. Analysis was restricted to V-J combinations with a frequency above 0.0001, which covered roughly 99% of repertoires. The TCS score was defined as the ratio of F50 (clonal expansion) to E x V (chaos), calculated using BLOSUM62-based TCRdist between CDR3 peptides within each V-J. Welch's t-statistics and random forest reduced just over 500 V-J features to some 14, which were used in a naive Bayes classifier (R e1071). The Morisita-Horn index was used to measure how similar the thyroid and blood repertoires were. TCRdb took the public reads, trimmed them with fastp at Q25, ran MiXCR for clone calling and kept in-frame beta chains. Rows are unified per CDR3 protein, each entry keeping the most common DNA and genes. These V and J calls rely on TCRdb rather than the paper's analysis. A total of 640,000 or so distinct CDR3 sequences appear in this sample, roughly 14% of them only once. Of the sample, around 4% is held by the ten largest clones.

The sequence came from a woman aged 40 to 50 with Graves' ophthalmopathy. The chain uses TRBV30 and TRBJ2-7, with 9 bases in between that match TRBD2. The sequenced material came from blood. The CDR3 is CAWSLSGSSYEQYF. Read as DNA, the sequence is TGTGCCTGGAGCCTTAGCGGGAGTTCCTACGAGCAGTACTTC.